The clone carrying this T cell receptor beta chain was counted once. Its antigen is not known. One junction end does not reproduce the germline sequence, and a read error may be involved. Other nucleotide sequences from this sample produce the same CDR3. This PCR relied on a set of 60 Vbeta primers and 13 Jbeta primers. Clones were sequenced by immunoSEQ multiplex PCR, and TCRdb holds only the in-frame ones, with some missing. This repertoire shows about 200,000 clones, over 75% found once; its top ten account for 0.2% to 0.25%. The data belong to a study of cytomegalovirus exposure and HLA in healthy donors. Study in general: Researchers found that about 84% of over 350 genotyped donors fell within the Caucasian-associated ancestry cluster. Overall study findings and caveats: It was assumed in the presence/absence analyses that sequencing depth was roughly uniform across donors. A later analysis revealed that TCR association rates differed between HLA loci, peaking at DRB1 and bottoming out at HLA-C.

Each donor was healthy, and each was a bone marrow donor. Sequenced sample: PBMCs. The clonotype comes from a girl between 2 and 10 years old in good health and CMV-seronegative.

CDR3 residues: CASSLRTGYNSPLHF. CDR3 DNA: TGTGCCAGCAGCCTCAGGACTGGCTATAATTCTCCCCTCCACTTT. The V call is TRBV7-2, the J call TRBJ1-6, with unresolved D. Looked up from germline, CDR1 is SGHTA and CDR2 is FQGNSA. CDR3 length equals 15 residues. Filled out from reference TRBV7-2 and TRBJ1-6, the complete variable domain reads GAGVSQSPSNKVTEKGKDVELRCDPISGHTALYWYRQSLGQGLEFLIYFQGNSAPDKSGLPSDRFSAERTGGSVSTLTIQRTQQEDSAVYLCASSLRTGYNSPLHFGNGTRLTVT.